These T cell receptor beta chains were read from a single sample in a study of T cell responses to AZD1222 COVID-19 vaccine. Libraries were prepared by immunoSEQ multiplex PCR; TCRdb keeps only in-frame clonotypes and omits some of them. The table records about 140,000 clones, about nine tenths of them present only once. The input for sequencing was peripheral blood, taken 28 days after the second AZD1222 dose. The receptors derive from an adult who received the AZD1222 COVID-19 vaccine. The CDR3 runs from the conserved cysteine through the conserved F or W. D genes are given only for firm matches. Clone size is given for some rows only: seen once, a few or many times, or a class if the clone is expanded.

J gene | V gene | clone size | D gene | CDR3 protein | CDR3 DNA
TRBJ1-2 | TRBV27 | - | - | CASSFQPDYGYTF | TGTGCCAGCAGTTTCCAGCCAGACTATGGCTACACCTTC
TRBJ2-7 | TRBV3-1/TRBV3-2 | few | - | CASGVRGYEQYF | TGTGCCAGCGGCGTGAGGGGCTACGAGCAGTACTTC
TRBJ1-2 | TRBV6-2/TRBV6-3 | - | - | CASSRGDYGYTF | TGTGCCAGCAGTCGGGGGGACTATGGCTACACCTTC
TRBJ1-5 | TRBV10-2 | - | - | CASTRDGNQPQHF | TGCGCCAGCACCAGGGACGGCAATCAGCCCCAGCATTTT
TRBJ1-5 | TRBV6-5 | - | - | CASSYSGGGNQPQHF | TGTGCCAGCAGTTACTCCGGGGGAGGAAATCAGCCCCAGCATTTT
TRBJ1-2 | TRBV6-4 | - | - | CASSDPPRYGYTF | TGTGCCAGCAGTGACCCCCCTCGCTATGGCTACACCTTC
TRBJ1-2 | TRBV5-4 | once | - | CASSFDPDYGYTF | TGTGCCAGCAGCTTCGACCCAGACTATGGCTACACCTTC
TRBJ2-3 | TRBV19 | once | TRBD2 | CASTTGGGRTTQYF | TGTGCCAGTACCACGGGGGGAGGTCGGACTACGCAGTATTTT
TRBJ2-2 | TRBV4-2 | - | TRBD1 | CASSQKDRANTGELFF | TGTGCCAGCAGCCAGAAGGACAGGGCGAACACCGGGGAGCTGTTTTTT
TRBJ2-7 | TRBV24-1 | - | TRBD2 | CATSDAPPPRGASYEQYF | TGTGCCACCAGTGATGCTCCCCCCCCGCGGGGGGCTTCCTACGAGCAGTACTTC
TRBJ1-2 | TRBV25-1 | few | - | CASSEYQGGYTF | TGTGCCAGCAGTGAATATCAGGGTGGCTACACCTTC
TRBJ2-1 | TRBV7-9 | - | TRBD2 | CASSLPGLAGNEQFF | TGTGCCAGCAGCTTACCGGGACTAGCGGGGAATGAGCAGTTCTTC
TRBJ2-3 | TRBV30 | - | TRBD2 | CAWSYASGEDTQYF | TGTGCCTGGAGTTATGCTAGCGGGGAAGATACGCAGTATTTT
TRBJ1-1 | TRBV19 | - | - | CASSPGALGTEAFF | TGTGCCAGTAGTCCCGGGGCCCTCGGCACTGAAGCTTTCTTT
TRBJ1-3 | TRBV3-1/TRBV3-2 | - | - | CASSLEQGFGNTIYF | TGTGCCAGCAGTCTCGAACAGGGTTTTGGAAACACCATATATTTT
TRBJ1-1 | TRBV5-6 | - | - | CASSLAGGFEAFF | TGTGCCAGCAGCTTGGCGGGGGGTTTTGAAGCTTTCTTT
TRBJ1-5 | TRBV10-3 | - | - | CASGQPNQPQHF | TGTGCCAGCGGACAGCCCAATCAGCCCCAGCATTTT
TRBJ2-7 | TRBV15 | - | TRBD1 | CATSRDQRTGVYEQYF | TGTGCCACCAGCAGAGATCAAAGGACAGGGGTCTACGAGCAGTACTTC
TRBJ1-2 | TRBV7-3 | - | TRBD1 | CASSLRADRGGNYGYTF | TGTGCCAGCAGCTTACGCGCAGACAGGGGAGGCAACTATGGCTACACCTTC
TRBJ1-1 | TRBV7-3 | - | - | CASSLSGGNTEAFF | TGTGCCAGCAGCTTAAGTGGGGGGAACACTGAAGCTTTCTTT
TRBJ1-2 | TRBV25-1 | - | - | CASSAKEYGYTF | TGTGCCAGCAGTGCGAAGGAGTATGGCTACACCTTC
TRBJ2-4 | TRBV6-1 | once | - | CASSEGPQGGDIQYF | TGTGCCAGCAGTGAAGGTCCTCAGGGGGGGGACATTCAGTACTTC
TRBJ1-1 | TRBV5-1 | - | - | CASSPSGRPFVPFF | TGCGCCAGCAGCCCGTCCGGCAGGCCTTTTGTGCCTTTCTTT
TRBJ1-2 | TRBV10-3 | - | TRBD1 | CATHGQGAGGYTF | TGTGCCACCCACGGACAGGGGGCGGGTGGCTACACCTTC
TRBJ2-2 | TRBV11-2 | - | - | CASSLTGRAGTGELFF | TGTGCCAGCAGCTTAACAGGACGAGCCGGGACCGGGGAGCTGTTTTTT
TRBJ2-6 | TRBV27 | - | - | CASSSWDRANVLTF | TGTGCCAGCAGTTCCTGGGACAGGGCCAACGTCCTGACTTTC
TRBJ1-2 | TRBV19 | - | - | CASSTEASSTF | TGTGCCAGTAGCACGGAGGCTTCTTCCACCTTC
TRBJ1-5 | TRBV24-1 | - | - | CAQRIRGRPYSNQPQHF | TGTGCCCAGCGGATCCGAGGGCGGCCGTATAGCAATCAGCCCCAGCATTTT
TRBJ1-4 | TRBV3-1/TRBV3-2 | - | - | CASSQGGRLFEKLFF | TGTGCCAGCAGCCAAGGGGGCCGCCTTTTTGAAAAACTGTTTTTT
TRBJ1-2 | TRBV30 | - | - | CAWSRQYGYTF | TGTGCCTGGAGTCGACAGTATGGCTACACCTTC
TRBJ1-1 | TRBV7-3 | - | - | CASSLSSYTEAFF | TGTGCCAGCAGCTTGAGCAGCTACACTGAAGCTTTCTTT
TRBJ1-4 | TRBV5-5 | - | - | CASSPAPTGLEKLFF | TGTGCCAGCAGCCCCGCCCCGACCGGGTTAGAAAAACTGTTTTTT